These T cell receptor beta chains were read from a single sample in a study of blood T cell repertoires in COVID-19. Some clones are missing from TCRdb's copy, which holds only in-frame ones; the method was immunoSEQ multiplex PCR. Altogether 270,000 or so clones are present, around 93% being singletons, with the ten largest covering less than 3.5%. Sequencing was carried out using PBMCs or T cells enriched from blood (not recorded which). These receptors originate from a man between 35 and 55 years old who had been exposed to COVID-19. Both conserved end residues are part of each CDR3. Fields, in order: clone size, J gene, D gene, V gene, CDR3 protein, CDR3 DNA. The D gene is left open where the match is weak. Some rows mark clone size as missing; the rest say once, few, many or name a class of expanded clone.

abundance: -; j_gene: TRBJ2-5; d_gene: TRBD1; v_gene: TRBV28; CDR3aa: CASTGTGEETQYF; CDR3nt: TGTGCCAGCACCGGGACAGGTGAAGAGACCCAGTACTTC
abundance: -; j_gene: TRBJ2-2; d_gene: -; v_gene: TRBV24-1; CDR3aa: CATSDFSGAGELFF; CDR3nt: TGTGCCACCAGTGATTTCTCGGGTGCCGGGGAGCTGTTTTTT
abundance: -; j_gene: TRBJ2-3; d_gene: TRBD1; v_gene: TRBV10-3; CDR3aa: CAISGTGGRGTDTQYF; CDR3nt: TGTGCCATCAGTGGGACAGGGGGCAGAGGCACAGATACGCAGTATTTT
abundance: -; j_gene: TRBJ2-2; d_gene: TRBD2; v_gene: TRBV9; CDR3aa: CASSVIAGGRGGELFF; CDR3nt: TGTGCCAGCAGCGTAATAGCGGGAGGCCGGGGCGGGGAGCTGTTTTTT
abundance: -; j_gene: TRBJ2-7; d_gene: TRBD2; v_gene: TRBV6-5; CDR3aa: CASRSSGTYEQYF; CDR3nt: TGTGCCAGCAGATCTAGCGGAACCTACGAGCAGTACTTC
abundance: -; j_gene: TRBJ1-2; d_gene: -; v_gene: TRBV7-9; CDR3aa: CASSFEDSRVTWYGYTF; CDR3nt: TGTGCCAGCAGCTTCGAAGACAGTCGGGTCACCTGGTATGGCTACACCTTC
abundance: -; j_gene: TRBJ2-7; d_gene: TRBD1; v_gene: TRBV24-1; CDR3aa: CATSDGTGGTYEQYF; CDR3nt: TGTGCCACCAGTGATGGGACAGGGGGCACCTACGAGCAGTACTTC
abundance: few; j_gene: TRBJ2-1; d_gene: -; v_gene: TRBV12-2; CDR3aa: CASRFLSSGPSSYNEQFF; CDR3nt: TGTGCAAGTCGCTTTCTGTCTAGCGGGCCTAGCTCCTACAATGAGCAGTTCTTC
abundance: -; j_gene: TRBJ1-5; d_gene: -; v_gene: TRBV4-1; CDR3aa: CASSQVAGSSNQPQHF; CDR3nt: TGCGCCAGCAGCCAAGTGGCGGGGTCCAGCAATCAGCCCCAGCATTTT
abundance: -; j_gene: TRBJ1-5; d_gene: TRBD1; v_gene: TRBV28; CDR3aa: CASSPTDRGWNQPQHF; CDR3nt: TGTGCCAGCAGTCCGACCGACAGGGGATGGAATCAGCCCCAGCATTTT
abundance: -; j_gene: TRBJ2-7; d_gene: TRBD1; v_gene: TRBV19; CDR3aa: CASSTRQGAWFGEQYF; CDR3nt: TGTGCCAGTAGTACCCGACAGGGGGCCTGGTTTGGCGAGCAGTACTTC
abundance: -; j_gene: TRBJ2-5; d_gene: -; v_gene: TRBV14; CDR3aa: CTSSPRNGGKETQYF; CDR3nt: TGTACCAGCAGCCCCCGGAATGGCGGAAAAGAGACCCAGTACTTC
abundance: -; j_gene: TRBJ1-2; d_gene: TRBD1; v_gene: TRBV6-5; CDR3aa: CASSQGTVSYGYTF; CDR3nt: TGTGCCAGCAGCCAAGGGACAGTCTCCTATGGCTACACCTTC
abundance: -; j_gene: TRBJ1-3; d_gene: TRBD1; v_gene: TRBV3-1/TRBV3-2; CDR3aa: CASSQETGVSGNTIYF; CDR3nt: TGTGCCAGCAGCCAAGAGACAGGGGTCTCTGGAAACACCATATATTTT
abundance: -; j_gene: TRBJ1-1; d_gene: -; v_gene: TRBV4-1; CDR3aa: CASSQRGPGTEAFF; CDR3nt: TGCGCCAGCAGCCAGCGGGGCCCAGGGACTGAAGCTTTCTTT
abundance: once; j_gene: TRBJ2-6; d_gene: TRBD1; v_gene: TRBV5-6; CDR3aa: CASSLRTGISGANVLTF; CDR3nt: TGTGCCAGCAGCCTCCGGACAGGAATCTCTGGGGCCAACGTCCTGACTTTC
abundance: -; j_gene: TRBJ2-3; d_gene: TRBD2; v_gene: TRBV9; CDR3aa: CASSVGPRERRDTQYF; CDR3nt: TGTGCCAGCAGCGTAGGGCCGCGGGAGCGAAGAGATACGCAGTATTTT
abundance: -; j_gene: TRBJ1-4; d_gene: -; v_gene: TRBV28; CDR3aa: CASTGGEGLNEKLFF; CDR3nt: TGTGCCAGCACTGGCGGGGAGGGGTTGAATGAAAAACTGTTTTTT
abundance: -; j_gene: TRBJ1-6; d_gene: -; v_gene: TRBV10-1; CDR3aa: CASSDAPNRRGNSPLHF; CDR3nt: TGCGCCAGCAGCGACGCACCCAACAGGAGAGGAAATTCACCCCTCCACTTT
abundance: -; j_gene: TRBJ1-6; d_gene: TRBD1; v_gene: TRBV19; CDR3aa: CASRSEGTENSPLHF; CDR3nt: TGTGCCAGTAGGTCCGAGGGGACAGAGAATTCACCCCTCCACTTT
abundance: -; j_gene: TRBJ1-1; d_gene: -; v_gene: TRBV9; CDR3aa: CASSVGPGVEAFF; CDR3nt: TGTGCCAGCAGCGTAGGGCCGGGGGTTGAAGCTTTCTTT
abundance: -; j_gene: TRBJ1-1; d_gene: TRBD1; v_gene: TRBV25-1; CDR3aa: CASSEFDRGNTEAFF; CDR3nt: TGTGCCAGCAGTGAATTTGACAGGGGGAACACTGAAGCTTTCTTT
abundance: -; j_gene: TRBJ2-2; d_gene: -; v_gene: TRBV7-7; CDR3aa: CASSASTSEGGELFF; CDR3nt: TGTGCCAGCAGCGCCTCAACCAGTGAGGGCGGGGAGCTGTTTTTT
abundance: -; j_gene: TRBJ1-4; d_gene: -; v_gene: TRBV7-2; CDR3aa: CASSLDGAGLEKLFF; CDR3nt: TGTGCCAGCAGCTTAGATGGGGCAGGGCTAGAAAAACTGTTTTTT
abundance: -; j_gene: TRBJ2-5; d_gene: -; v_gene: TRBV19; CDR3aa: CASSRGGETQYF; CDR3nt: TGTGCCAGTAGCAGAGGAGGGGAGACCCAGTACTTC
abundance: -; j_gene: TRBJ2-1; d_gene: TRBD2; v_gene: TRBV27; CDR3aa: CASKGLAGYNEQFF; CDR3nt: TGTGCCAGCAAAGGACTAGCGGGATACAATGAGCAGTTCTTC
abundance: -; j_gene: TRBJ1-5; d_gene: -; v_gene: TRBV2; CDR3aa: CAGRKQGGNQPQHF; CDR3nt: TGTGCCGGTCGGAAGCAAGGGGGCAATCAGCCCCAGCATTTT
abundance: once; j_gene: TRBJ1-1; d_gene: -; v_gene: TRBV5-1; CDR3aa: CASSLNLRASTTEAFF; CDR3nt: TGCGCCAGCAGCTTGAATCTCAGGGCTTCTACCACTGAAGCTTTCTTT
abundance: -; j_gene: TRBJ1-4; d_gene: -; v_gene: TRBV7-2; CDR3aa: CASSSRTATNEKLFF; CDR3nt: TGTGCCAGCAGCTCGCGGACAGCAACTAATGAAAAACTGTTTTTT
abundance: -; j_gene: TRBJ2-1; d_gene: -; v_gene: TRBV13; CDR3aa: CASSYTGSSYNEQFF; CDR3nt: TGTGCCAGCAGCTACACGGGGAGCTCCTACAATGAGCAGTTCTTC
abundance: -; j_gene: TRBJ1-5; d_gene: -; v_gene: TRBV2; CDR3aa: CASGPGRGNQPQHF; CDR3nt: TGTGCCAGCGGCCCAGGAAGGGGGAATCAGCCCCAGCATTTT
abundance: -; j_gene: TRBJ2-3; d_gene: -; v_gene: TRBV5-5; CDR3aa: CASSLAPSGGADTQYF; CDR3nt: TGTGCCAGCAGCTTGGCCCCTTCTGGCGGGGCAGATACGCAGTATTTT
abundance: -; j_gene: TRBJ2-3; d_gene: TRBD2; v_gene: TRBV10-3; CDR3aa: CAISESTGTSSTSTDTQYF; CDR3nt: TGTGCCATCAGTGAGTCGACCGGGACTAGCTCAACTAGCACAGATACGCAGTATTTT
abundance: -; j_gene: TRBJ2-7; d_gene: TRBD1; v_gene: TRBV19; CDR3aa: CASSRGQGISYEQYF; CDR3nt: TGTGCCAGTAGTCGAGGACAGGGGATCTCCTACGAGCAGTACTTC
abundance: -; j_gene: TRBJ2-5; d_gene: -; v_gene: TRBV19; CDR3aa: CASIWFGSRETQYF; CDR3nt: TGTGCCAGTATCTGGTTTGGCTCGCGGGAGACCCAGTACTTC
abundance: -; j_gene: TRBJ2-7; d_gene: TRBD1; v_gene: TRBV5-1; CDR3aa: CASRRGGQGPYEQYF; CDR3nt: TGCGCCAGCAGGAGGGGTGGACAGGGGCCCTACGAGCAGTACTTC
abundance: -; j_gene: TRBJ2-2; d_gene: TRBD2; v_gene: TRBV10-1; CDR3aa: CASSLLAGGTGELFF; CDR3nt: TGCGCCAGCAGTCTACTAGCGGGAGGAACCGGGGAGCTGTTTTTT
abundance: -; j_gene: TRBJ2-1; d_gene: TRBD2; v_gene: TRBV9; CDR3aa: CASSVGLAGVDEQFF; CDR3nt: TGTGCCAGCAGCGTTGGACTAGCGGGAGTGGATGAGCAGTTCTTC
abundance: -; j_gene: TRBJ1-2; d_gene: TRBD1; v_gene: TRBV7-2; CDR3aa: CASSSHQGGYGYTF; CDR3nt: TGTGCCAGCAGCTCACATCAGGGGGGATATGGCTACACCTTC
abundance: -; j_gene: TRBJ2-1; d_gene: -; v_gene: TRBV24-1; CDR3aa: CATSDWGTTIGEQFF; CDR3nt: TGTGCCACCAGTGATTGGGGGACAACAATAGGGGAGCAGTTCTTC
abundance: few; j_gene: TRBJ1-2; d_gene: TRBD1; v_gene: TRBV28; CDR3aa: CASTLQSRTGPNYGYTF; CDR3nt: TGTGCCAGCACCCTCCAATCCAGGACAGGTCCTAACTATGGCTACACCTTC
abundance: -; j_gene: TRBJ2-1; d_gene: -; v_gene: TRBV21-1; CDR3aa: CASSKMTDPYNEQFF; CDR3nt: TGTGCCAGCAGTAAGATGACAGATCCTTACAATGAGCAGTTCTTC
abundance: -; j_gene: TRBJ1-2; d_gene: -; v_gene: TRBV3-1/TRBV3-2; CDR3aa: CASSRTGSGGNYGYTF; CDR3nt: TGTGCCAGCAGCCGAACGGGTTCAGGAGGTAACTATGGCTACACCTTC
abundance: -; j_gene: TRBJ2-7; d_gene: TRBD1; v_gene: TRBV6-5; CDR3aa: CASRFRWDRVNEQYF; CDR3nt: TGTGCCAGCAGATTTAGGTGGGACAGGGTTAACGAGCAGTACTTC
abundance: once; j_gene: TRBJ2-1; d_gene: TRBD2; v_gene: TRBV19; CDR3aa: CASTETSVYNEQFF; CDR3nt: TGTGCCAGTACTGAGACTAGCGTCTACAATGAGCAGTTCTTC
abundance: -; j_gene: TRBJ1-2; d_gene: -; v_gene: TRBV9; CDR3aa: CASSEEAGVGYGYTF; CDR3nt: TGTGCCAGCAGCGAAGAGGCCGGGGTGGGTTATGGCTACACCTTC
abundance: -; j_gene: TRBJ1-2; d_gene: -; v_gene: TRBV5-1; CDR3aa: CASSLLGGSGGYTF; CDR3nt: TGCGCCAGCAGCTTGTTGGGGGGGAGTGGAGGCTACACCTTC
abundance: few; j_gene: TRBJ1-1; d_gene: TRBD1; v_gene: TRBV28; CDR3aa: CASRATGGRTEAFF; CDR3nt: TGTGCCAGCAGGGCAACAGGGGGGCGGACTGAAGCTTTCTTT
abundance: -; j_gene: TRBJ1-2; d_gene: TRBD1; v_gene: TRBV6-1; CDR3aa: CACGQGNYGYTF; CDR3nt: TGTGCCTGCGGACAGGGGAACTATGGCTACACCTTC
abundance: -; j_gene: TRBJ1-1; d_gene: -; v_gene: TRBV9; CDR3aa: CASSAPRRTEAFF; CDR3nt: TGTGCCAGCAGCGCCCCGCGGAGGACTGAAGCTTTCTTT